The 12 T cell receptor beta chains presented below share a single source sample, sequenced in a study of cytotoxic CD8 clonotypes in ibrutinib-treated CLL. The repertoire was sequenced with immunoSEQ multiplex PCR; TCRdb's copy has only in-frame clones and lacks some. The sample holds 35,000 to 45,000 clones; approximately 45% are singletons and the top ten take 15% to 20%. Specimen: PBMCs, collected before ibrutinib treatment. These receptors were taken from a human donor with chronic lymphocytic leukemia.

V gene TRBV19 combines with J gene TRBJ2-7; D might be TRBD2 (5 bases). The V gene lost 6 bases and the J gene lost 2 bases, with 11 bases spanning the gap. This CDR3 has 13 amino acids. The V gene's germline CDR1 is LNHDA and CDR2 SQIVND (reference sequence). This chain's CDR3 is CASSPGSPYEQYF. The CDR3 region has the DNA TGTGCCAGTAGCCCGGGGAGCCCCTACGAGCAGTACTTC.

The V and J genes are TRBV12-5 and TRBJ2-3, with D maybe TRBD1 (6 bases). V was shortened by 4 bases and J by 6 bases, with 14 bases between the two germline ends. The CDR3 sequence is 14 residues long. The germline V gene encodes CDR1 LGHNT and CDR2 FRNRAP. CDR3 region: CASGSDTGFDTQYF. The CDR3 bases are TGTGCTAGTGGTTCGGACACAGGGTTTGATACGCAGTATTTT.

A few counts support this clone. The rearrangement links TRBV7-3 to TRBJ2-2; 7 nucleotides match TRBD1. From germline, CDR1 is SGHTA and CDR2 FQGTGA. Germline trimming cut 8 bases from V and 0 bases from J; bases unmatched to any gene: 6. CDR3 length equals 15 residues. CDR3 in DNA: TGTGCCAGCTCCGCAGGGGGATCGAACACCGGGGAGCTGTTTTTT. Its translation is CASSAGGSNTGELFF.

The V and J genes are TRBV6-5 and TRBJ1-4, with a tentative D call TRBD1 (6 bases). The germline gives CDR1 MNHEY, CDR2 SVGAGI. V lost 2 bases, J lost 4 bases, and 8 bases lay in between. The CDR3 spans 14 residues. The CDR3 region has the DNA TGTGCCAGCAGTTACGGGGGGCTTAATGAAAAACTGTTTTTT. This gives the protein CASSYGGLNEKLFF.

A few counts support this clone. The chain carries TRBV2 and TRBJ2-1; TRBD1 agrees at 8 bases. The junction had 6 bases not matched to a gene; V was cut back by 6 bases and J by 8 bases. This CDR3 region has 13 residues. Germline values: CDR1 SNHLY, CDR2 FYNNEI. For the CDR3, the DNA is TGTGCCAGCAGCAGTGACAGGGGTTATGAGCAGTTCTTC. Protein sequence: CASSSDRGYEQFF.

The chain has TRBV6-1 and TRBJ1-2, with a weak D call TRBD1 (6 bases). V was shortened by 2 bases and J by 4 bases, with 14 bases between the two germline ends. This CDR3 is built from 15 residues. Germline V gene sequence: CDR1 MNHNS, CDR2 SASEGT. The CDR3 is CASSEMGDTGYGYTF. The CDR3 DNA follows: TGTGCCAGCAGTGAAATGGGGGACACTGGCTATGGCTACACCTTC.

This rearrangement joins TRBV11-1 to TRBJ2-1; maybe TRBD2 (5 bases). The CDR3 loop spans 16 amino acids. CDR1 SGHAT and CDR2 FQDESV come from the germline V gene (reference sequence). V lost 0 bases, J lost 2 bases, and 11 bases lay in between. Written as DNA, the CDR3 is TGTGCCAGCAGCTTAGCGAGGGAAATACCCTACAATGAGCAGTTCTTC. Amino acids: CASSLAREIPYNEQFF.

The chain uses TRBV15 and TRBJ1-1; D remains unclear. Germline V gene data show CDR1 as LNHNV and CDR2 as YYDKDF (reference sequence). The CDR3 has 15 amino acids. Between the trimmed V and J ends, which lost 0 bases and 12 bases, there was a span of 20 bases. Here the CDR3 reads CATSRDRGALKLSFF. DNA of the CDR3: TGTGCCACCAGCAGAGATCGAGGAGCCTTAAAGCTTTCTTTCTTT.

The table lists this clone with a few counts. The chain has TRBV4-1 and TRBJ1-1; possible D gene TRBD1, 6 bases. This CDR3 has 15 amino acids. Looked up from germline, CDR1 is MGHRA and CDR2 is YSYEKL. With 4 bases removed from V and 5 bases from J, the gap between germline ends came to 17 bases. CDR3 in amino acids: CASSLAGAGTTEAFF. The CDR3 bases are TGCGCCAGCAGCCTAGCGGGGGCTGGGACTACTGAAGCTTTCTTT.

This clone was counted a few times. This chain joins TRBV2 and TRBJ2-5, with 9 bases identical to TRBD1. Losses at the gene ends were 1 base for V and 5 bases for J; bases not matched to a gene: 5. This CDR3 is built from 15 residues. CDR1 and CDR2 from the germline V gene are SNHLY and FYNNEI. The CDR3, as DNA: TGTGCCAGCAGTGAAGTCGGGACAGGGCAGGAGACCCAGTACTTC. This translates into CASSEVGTGQETQYF.

For the CDR3, the DNA is TGTGCCAGCAGTGAAAGGGCAGGGACTAGCTCCTACAATGAGCAGTTCTTC. This encodes CASSERAGTSSYNEQFF. V gene TRBV6-1 combines with J gene TRBJ2-1; 8 bases are a match to TRBD2. V shed 2 bases and J 0 bases; nucleotides not matched to a gene: 6. This CDR3 is built from 17 residues. Looked up from germline, CDR1 is MNHNS and CDR2 is SASEGT.

The chain joins TRBV28 to TRBJ1-5, with a possible D match to TRBD1 (5 bases). This CDR3 region has 15 residues. CDR1 and CDR2 from the germline V gene are MDHEN and SYDVKM. V was shortened by 5 bases and J by 5 bases, with 16 bases between the two germline ends. CDR3 in amino acids: CASSLMGQLDQPQHF. CDR3 DNA sequence: TGTGCCAGCAGTCTAATGGGGCAGCTCGATCAGCCCCAGCATTTT.